This T cell receptor (beta chain) was retrieved from a study of cytomegalovirus exposure and HLA in healthy donors (dated by TCRdb to 2015 to 2018). Broadly, across the study: An earlier analysis of a few hundred of the donors reported about 300 Gb of sequence data and 95 million to 140 million unique TCR beta sequences obtained from about 180 million T cells. An early release that covered about 600 HLA-typed donors contained about 290 gigabases of sequencing data and about 93 million unique TCR sequences. The genetic ancestry cluster associated with self-reported Caucasian donors included 70% to 85% of the 350 to 500 genotyped donors. The study aimed to test whether signatures of past pathogen exposure could be identified by cataloging public T cell receptors. Using immunosequencing, the study profiled T cell repertoires from around 680 subjects and related those repertoires to cytomegalovirus serostatus. In addition to the first cohort of about 650 subjects, a separate validation cohort of over 90 different subjects was used. To predict cytomegalovirus infection status, the study brought together high-throughput TCR immunosequencing, statistical association of individual TCRs with disease status, and machine learning. A later analysis re-analyzed previously published TCR beta repertoires from 500 to 700 donors and added high-resolution HLA genotyping to study TCR occurrence patterns. Rather than using new phenotypic data, the later analysis identified candidate immune exposures from TCR beta sequences and from how often those sequences occurred across donors. In an earlier analysis of a few hundred of the donors, high-throughput TCR beta sequencing was used to judge whether each TCR beta V gene segment behaved as functional or pseudogenic. Donor age, sex, ethnicity and CMV serostatus were collected together with the repertoire data. A later genetic analysis took genome-wide SNP genotypes for about 55% of the roughly 670 donors and used that subset as a discovery cohort. Every repertoire in the discovery cohort had been generated on one and the same sequencing platform. Both class I and class II loci were covered by HLA typing, at four-digit resolution. The number of typed donors differed by locus: roughly 629-640 for A, B, C, DRB1 and DQB1; roughly 510 for DQA1; roughly 600 for DPA1; and some 450 for DPB1. A handful of DR-DQ haplotypes were handled as single units for association and clustering because linkage in the cohort was strong. Among about 410 genotyped donors of the cohort, an average of about 220,000 unique TCR beta nucleotide sequences was sequenced per donor, of which 15% to 20% were non-productive. The full study reports these points: Sequencing depth was assumed to be roughly uniform across donors in the presence/absence analyses, though that assumption may not hold. HLA typing was unavailable for some donors at each locus, so association tests used only the typed subset. In both the original and validation cohorts, the classifier was reported to diagnose cytomegalovirus status with high specificity and sensitivity. The cohort was sequenced for TCR beta chains only, and without alpha or paired-chain data the features that could be detected were limited. A further reported finding was that TCR beta sequences accurately predicted the HLA-A and HLA-B alleles for most subjects in the first cohort. In an earlier analysis of about 600 of the donors, most TCR beta V segments appeared in productive rearrangements about 90% or about 30% of the time, broadly matching IMGT annotations. Most TCR sequences were seen in very few donors, while some public TCRs were found in many individuals. A later analysis found that most CMV-associated TCR beta chains appeared HLA-restricted, with HLA associations seemingly driven largely by CMV exposure. According to a later analysis, parvovirus B19, influenza, CMV and Epstein-Barr virus appeared linked to several top co-occurrence clusters. Specific HLA alleles were associated with roughly 17,000 TCR beta sequences at a false discovery rate of 0.05 in a later analysis. An association between a missense DCLRE1C variant and V-gene and J-gene trimming of TCR beta chains was found in a later genetic analysis and replicated in an independent cohort. The earlier analysis of approximately 560 of the donors excluded around 17 rarely observed V segments, including chromosome 9 orphons, because counts were too low. In a later genetic analysis, fewer N-insertions in productive TCRs were reported among donors in an Asian-associated ancestry cluster than the 666-donor mean. Linkage disequilibrium might explain the correlated functional status among segregating V segments, but an unknown experimental factor could not be ruled out. Some IMGT-functional V segments, including TRBV6-2 and TRBV6-3, could not be distinguished by the 87-base-pair reads and were therefore excluded. A group of highly shared sequence variants was considered likely to be a technical artifact of the sequencing pipeline. A later analysis found that TCR association rates varied across HLA loci, with DRB1 alleles showing the most associated TCRs and HLA-C alleles the fewest. The only immune exposure information available for the cohort was CMV serostatus. In a later analysis, HLA-associated TCR beta chains showed more clonal expansion and lower generation probabilities than non-associated chains that were equally common. In vitro tests confirmed that a few of the cytomegalovirus-associated TCR beta chains recognize cytomegalovirus antigens. The authors suggested that the approach could potentially be generalized to other disease states and immunological phenotypes. When HLA alleles, especially DR and DQ, strongly co-occurred, TCR associations were difficult to assign to individual alleles. A total of 164 TCR beta chains were listed by the study as associated with cytomegalovirus.

Library method: the immunoSEQ multiplex PCR assay. A mixture of 60 forward primers for TCR Vbeta segments and 13 reverse primers for TCR Jbeta segments was used in the multiplex PCR. Amplification of the CDR3 region of rearranged TCR beta genes was performed with a multiplex PCR assay on genomic DNA. The amplified TCR beta libraries were sequenced on the Illumina HiSeq System as 87-base-pair reads. For the original study's pipeline: A later analysis tallied approximately 87 million unique TCR beta chains across the 700 or so repertoires, and about 10 million of those chains were shared by two or more donors. Raw reads were error-corrected and collapsed into unique sequences by a nearest-neighbor algorithm in which closely related sequences were merged to remove PCR and sequencing errors. To assign V, D and J gene segments, CDR3 sequences were aligned to IMGT reference sequences. For a sequence to be retained, a match of at least six nucleotides to both a V gene segment and a J gene segment was required. A rearrangement was called productive if the CDR3 had no stop codons and remained in frame with V and J, and every other rearrangement was called non-productive. CDR3 was defined according to IMGT convention as the region running from the second conserved V-encoded cysteine to the conserved J-encoded phenylalanine. The earlier analysis of fewer than 750 of the donors excluded sequences that lacked an unambiguous match to a single V gene segment. An earlier analysis of 500 to 700 of the donors classified V segments as functional when productive rearrangements were above 56.7% and as segregating when the standard deviation between donors was above 5%. A statistical classification framework was developed to diagnose cytomegalovirus status using the catalog of TCR beta chain sequences. A later analysis assigned V and J genes by comparing TCR nucleotide sequences with IMGT/GENE-DB human TR gene sequences. Using the TCRdist pipeline, a later analysis assigned CDR3 sequences along with most-parsimonious VDJ recombination scenarios. In a later analysis, each TCR beta chain was defined by its CDR3 amino acid sequence together with its V-gene family, and reads without a unique V-gene family were excluded. A later analysis removed 592 highly shared, low-generation-probability nucleotide sequences to deal with suspected cross-contamination and a sequencing artifact. In a later analysis, a clonal expansion index for each public chain was calculated from normalized within-repertoire ranks of inferred template counts. A later analysis computed generation probabilities with a VDJ recombination model fitted to out-of-frame rearrangements, and checked the results against IGoR. In a later analysis, hypergeometric tests were used to score TCR-TCR, TCR-HLA and TCR-CMV co-occurrence, with a repertoire-size bias correction applied to TCR pairs. To estimate false discovery rates, a later analysis permuted the HLA or CMV assignments 20 times. In a later analysis, co-occurring TCRs were grouped with DBSCAN, and TCRdist sequence similarity was added when clustering was performed within HLA-allele-positive subsets. For co-occurrence clustering, repertoires with fewer than 30,000 or more than 120,000 public chains were excluded, along with five or six repertoires with anomalous nucleotide sharing. The table was pulled from immuneACCESS by TCRdb, which kept in-frame rearrangements only. Such tables lose some clones; where checked, under half of the loss comes from unresolved V genes, and the rest has no known cause. Clone size and V and J calls were adopted from that table, with D and trimming inferred from the DNA. Present in this sample are 120,000 to 150,000 clones, just over 65% of which were seen just once. The ten most abundant clones make up 5.5% to 7% of the sample.

With regard to this clone: The specificity of this receptor is unknown. Base qualities are not recorded, but no much larger clone differs from it by a single base.

The cohort comprised several hundred healthy bone marrow donors. At the time of sampling, all cohort members were nominally healthy, though unrecorded immune exposures were likely present. The donor was CMV seronegative and belonged to the group of 350 or so seronegative cohort members. A peripheral blood sample was provided by each donor, and peripheral blood mononuclear cells were used for TCR beta sequencing. Genomic DNA extraction from the blood cell samples was performed with the Qiagen DNeasy Blood Extraction Kit. At the junction V is shortened by 5 bases and J by 15 bases; bases outside the gene matches: 18. The germline V gene sets CDR1 to SGHVS and CDR2 to FNYEAQ. From its cysteine to its phenylalanine, the CDR3 spans 15 amino acids. Only the CDR3 portion is preserved as DNA: 45 bases, with reading frame beginning at the first base.

The origin of this receptor is a woman aged 55-75 years in good health and CMV-seronegative. The sequence is built from TRBV7-6 and TRBJ2-1, with 8 bases matching TRBD2. The sample taken for sequencing was PBMCs. The nucleotides read TGTGCCAGCAGCCCGGCCTCTAGCGGGCCCCTCGTCTGGTTCTTC. Translated, it reads CASSPASSGPLVWFF.